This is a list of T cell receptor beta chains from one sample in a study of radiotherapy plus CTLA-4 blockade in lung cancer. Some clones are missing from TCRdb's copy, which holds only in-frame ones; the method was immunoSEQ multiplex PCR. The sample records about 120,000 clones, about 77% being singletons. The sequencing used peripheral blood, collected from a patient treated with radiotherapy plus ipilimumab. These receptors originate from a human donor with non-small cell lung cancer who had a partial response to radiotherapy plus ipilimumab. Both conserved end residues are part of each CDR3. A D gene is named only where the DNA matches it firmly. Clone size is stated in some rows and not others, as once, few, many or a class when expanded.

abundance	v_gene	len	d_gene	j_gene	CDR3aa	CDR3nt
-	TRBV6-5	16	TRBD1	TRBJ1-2	CASSYTKPGGGYGYTF	TGTGCCAGCAGTTACACAAAGCCAGGGGGCGGCTATGGCTACACCTTC
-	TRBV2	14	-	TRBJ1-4	CASSNRVQGEKLFF	TGTGCCAGCAGTAACCGGGTCCAGGGCGAAAAACTGTTTTTT
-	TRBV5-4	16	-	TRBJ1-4	CASSLAETGYNEKLFF	TGTGCCAGCAGCTTAGCCGAGACAGGATACAATGAAAAACTGTTTTTT
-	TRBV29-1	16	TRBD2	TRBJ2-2	CSVRTSGRPASGELFF	TGCAGCGTCCGGACTAGCGGGAGGCCCGCCTCCGGGGAGCTGTTTTTT
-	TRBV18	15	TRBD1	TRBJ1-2	CASSRVEQGHYGYTF	TGTGCCAGCTCACGGGTAGAACAGGGGCACTATGGCTACACCTTC
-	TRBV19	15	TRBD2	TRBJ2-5	CASSLAGGPGETQYF	TGTGCCAGTAGTTTAGCGGGAGGGCCGGGTGAGACCCAGTACTTC
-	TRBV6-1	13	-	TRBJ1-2	CASREDRSYGYTF	TGTGCCAGCAGGGAAGACAGATCCTATGGCTACACCTTC
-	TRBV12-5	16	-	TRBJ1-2	CASGGHLGGYNYGYTF	TGTGCTAGTGGTGGACACTTGGGCGGCTATAACTATGGCTACACCTTC
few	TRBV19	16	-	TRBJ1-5	CASSPTGQLVGQPQHF	TGTGCCAGTAGTCCCACGGGACAACTTGTGGGTCAGCCCCAGCATTTT
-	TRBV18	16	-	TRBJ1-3	CASSPSRQGAGNTIYF	TGTGCCAGCTCACCTTCTCGTCAGGGTGCAGGAAACACCATATATTTT
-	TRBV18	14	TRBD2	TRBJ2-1	CASSRTSSYNEQFF	TGTGCCAGCTCACGGACTAGCTCCTACAATGAGCAGTTCTTC
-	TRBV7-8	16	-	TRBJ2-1	CASTQNGASVDNEQFF	TGTGCCAGCACCCAAAACGGGGCTAGCGTAGACAATGAGCAGTTCTTC
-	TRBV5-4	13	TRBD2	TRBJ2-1	CASSSGLDTEQFF	TGTGCCAGCAGCTCGGGACTAGACACTGAGCAGTTCTTC
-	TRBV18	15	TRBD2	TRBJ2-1	CASSPSGSSYNEQFF	TGTGCCAGCTCACCAAGCGGGAGCTCCTACAATGAGCAGTTCTTC
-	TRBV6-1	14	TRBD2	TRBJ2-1	CASKEGLAANEQFF	TGTGCCAGCAAAGAGGGACTAGCGGCAAATGAGCAGTTCTTC
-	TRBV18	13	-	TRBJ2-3	CASSPDLTDTQYF	TGTGCCAGCTCACCGGACTTGACAGATACGCAGTATTTT
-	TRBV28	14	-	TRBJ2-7	CASSPTGYPYEQYF	TGTGCCAGCAGCCCCACAGGGTACCCCTACGAGCAGTACTTC